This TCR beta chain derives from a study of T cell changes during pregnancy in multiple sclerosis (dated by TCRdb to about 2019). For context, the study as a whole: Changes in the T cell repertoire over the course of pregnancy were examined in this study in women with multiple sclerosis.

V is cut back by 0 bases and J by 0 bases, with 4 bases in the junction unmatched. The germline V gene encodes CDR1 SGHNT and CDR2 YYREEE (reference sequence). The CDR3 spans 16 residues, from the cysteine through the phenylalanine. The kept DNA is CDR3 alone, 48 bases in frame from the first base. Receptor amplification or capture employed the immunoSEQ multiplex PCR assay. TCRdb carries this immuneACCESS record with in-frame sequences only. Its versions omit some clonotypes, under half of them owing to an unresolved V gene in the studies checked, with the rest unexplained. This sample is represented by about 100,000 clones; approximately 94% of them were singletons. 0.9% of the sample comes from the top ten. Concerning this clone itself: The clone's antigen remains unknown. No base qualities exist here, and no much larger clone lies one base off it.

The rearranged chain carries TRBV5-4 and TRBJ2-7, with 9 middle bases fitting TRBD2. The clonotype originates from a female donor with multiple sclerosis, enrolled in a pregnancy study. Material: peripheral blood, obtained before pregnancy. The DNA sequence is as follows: TGTGCCAGCAGCTTGGCGTCTAGCGGGAACTCCTACGAGCAGTACTTC. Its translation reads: CASSLASSGNSYEQYF.